The 20 T cell receptor beta chains below all came from one sample that was sequenced in a study of T cell responses to AZD1222 COVID-19 vaccine. The repertoire was sequenced with immunoSEQ multiplex PCR; TCRdb's copy has only in-frame clones and lacks some. Here the sample spans 150,000 to 200,000 clones, approximately 92% being singletons. Sequencing was performed on peripheral blood, taken on day 0 of AZD1222 vaccination. The receptors were sampled from an adult in good health.

This rearrangement joins TRBV4-2 to TRBJ1-5; 9 bases fit TRBD1. Germline V lookup: CDR1 LGHNA, CDR2 YNFKEQ. The length of the CDR3 is 16 residues. V lost 3 bases and J lost 0; bases outside the gene matches: 3. CDR3 sequence reads: CASSHEQGASNQPQHF. CDR3 coding DNA: TGTGCCAGCAGCCACGAACAGGGGGCTAGCAATCAGCCCCAGCATTTT.

The V gene is TRBV30, the J gene TRBJ2-1; TRBD1 matches 10 bases. J was trimmed by 0 bases and V by 4 bases; bases with no gene match: 12. This CDR3 is 18 amino acids long. The germline CDR1 and CDR2 sequences are GTSNPN and SVGIG (reference sequence). This CDR3 reads CAWNRDRGLGSSYNEQFF. In DNA, the CDR3 is TGTGCCTGGAACCGGGACAGGGGCTTAGGAAGCTCCTACAATGAGCAGTTCTTC.

This clone was counted a single time. The CDR3 here is CASTLQGIQETQYF. CDR3 nucleotides: TGTGCCAGCACCTTACAGGGCATACAAGAGACCCAGTACTTC. V usage is TRBV2 and J usage is TRBJ2-5, with TRBD1 as a possible D gene (6 bases). The germline V gene has CDR1 SNHLY and CDR2 FYNNEI. This CDR3 spans 14 amino acids. V lost 7 bases and J 2 bases, leaving 14 bases between the germline ends.

For the CDR3, the DNA is TGTGCCAGCAGCCAGGGCGGGGTCCCCAACTATGGCTACACCTTC. This codes for CASSQGGVPNYGYTF. This chain joins TRBV7-2 and TRBJ1-2; D might be TRBD1 (5 bases). The CDR3 loop spans 15 amino acids. Trimming removed 5 bases from V and 2 bases from J, with 15 bases in between. Looked up from germline, CDR1 is SGHTA and CDR2 is FQGNSA.

The chain combines TRBV7-6 with TRBJ2-2; D perhaps matches TRBD1 (6 bases). The germline CDR1 and CDR2 sequences are SGHVS and FNYEAQ. The ends were cut back, 6 bases at V and 6 bases at J, with 20 bases in the middle. CDR3 length: 16 residues. The CDR3 DNA sequence: TGTGCCAGCAGATGGTCGGGACAACAGTACGCCGGGGAGCTGTTTTTT. This translates into CASRWSGQQYAGELFF.

This sequence joins TRBV7-9 and TRBJ2-5; D remains unclear. Germline V gene data show CDR1 as SEHNR and CDR2 as FQNEAQ (reference sequence). The V end was cut by 4 bases, the J end by 3 bases, with 6 bases between. This CDR3 has 12 residues. CDR3 DNA: TGTGCCAGCAGCTGGTCCGAAGAGACCCAGTACTTC. This encodes CASSWSEETQYF.

This chain links TRBV7-9 with TRBJ1-1; weak D call: TRBD1 (6 bases). This CDR3 has 17 residues. The germline CDR1 and CDR2 sequences are SEHNR and FQNEAQ (reference sequence). Trimming left V 4 bases short and J 4 bases short, with 22 bases between. The CDR3 region has the DNA TGTGCCAGCAGCTCCCGCCCGGGGGCGCAAGAGTCCACTGAAGCTTTCTTT. It translates to CASSSRPGAQESTEAFF.

This sequence joins TRBV6-5 and TRBJ2-1, with TRBD2 identical over 14 bases. Losses at the gene ends were 9 bases for V and 15 bases for J; bases not matched to a gene: 13. CDR3 length equals 14 residues. Germline V lookup: CDR1 MNHEY, CDR2 SVGAGI. CDR3 protein: CASTTPGLAGVGFF. The CDR3, as DNA: TGTGCCAGTACTACCCCGGGACTAGCGGGGGTAGGGTTCTTC.

The CDR3 protein is CASSGRGSPLHYGYTF. CDR3 bases: TGTGCCAGCAGTGGGCGAGGCAGTCCCCTTCACTATGGCTACACCTTC. The V gene is TRBV28, the J gene TRBJ1-2, with D hard to call. The V gene lost 5 bases and the J gene lost 3 bases, with 19 bases spanning the gap. This CDR3 comprises 16 residues. From germline, CDR1 is MDHEN and CDR2 SYDVKM.

This chain uses TRBV7-3 with TRBJ1-4; 12 positions agree with TRBD1. Germline V gene data show CDR1 as SGHTA and CDR2 as FQGTGA. The ends lost 1 base at V and 5 bases at J; junction bases unmatched: 8. The CDR3 loop spans 18 amino acids. The CDR3 sequence is CASSLIGGQGAFNEKLFF. The CDR3 DNA is TGTGCCAGCAGCTTAATAGGGGGACAGGGGGCGTTCAATGAAAAACTGTTTTTT.

The chain employs TRBV3-1 (or the pseudogene TRBV3-2) and TRBJ2-1; 8 bases are a match to TRBD2. The germline V gene has CDR1 LGHDT and CDR2 YNNKEL (reference sequence). The CDR3 consists of 15 residues. Trimming cost V 3 bases and J 6 bases; bases outside gene matches: 7. The CDR3 loop is CASSQRGARVNEQFF. Here the CDR3 DNA reads TGTGCCAGCAGCCAGCGGGGGGCCAGGGTCAATGAGCAGTTCTTC.

This clone has a single count. The chain employs TRBV29-1 and TRBJ1-1; D gene unclear. The ends were cut back, 8 bases at V and 1 base at J, with 8 bases in the middle. The CDR3 has 11 amino acids. CDR1 and CDR2 from the germline V gene are SQVTM and ANQGSEA. CDR3 bases: TGCAGCCTCCAAGGGAACACTGAAGCTTTCTTT. Its translation: CSLQGNTEAFF.

The chain joins TRBV4-2 to TRBJ1-3, with D uncertain. There are 15 residues in the CDR3. With 0 bases removed from V and 4 bases from J, the gap between germline ends came to 10 bases. The V gene's germline CDR1 is LGHNA and CDR2 YNFKEQ. This CDR3 is CASSQDKAGGNTIYF. CDR3 coding DNA: TGTGCCAGCAGCCAAGATAAAGCAGGAGGAAACACCATATATTTT.

This clone came up a few times. The chain combines TRBV14 with TRBJ2-1; tentative D call: TRBD1 (5 bases). The V gene lost 6 bases and the J gene lost 0 bases, with 12 bases spanning the gap. CDR3 size: 15 residues. Germline CDR1 and CDR2: SGHDN and FVKESK. In DNA, the CDR3 is TGTGCCAGCAGTCTGACAGAAAGCTCCTACAATGAGCAGTTCTTC. Encoded protein: CASSLTESSYNEQFF.

The rearrangement links TRBV2 to TRBJ1-1, with D unresolved. The CDR3 is made up of 14 amino acids. CDR1 and CDR2 from the germline V gene are SNHLY and FYNNEI. Trimming shortened V by 6 bases and J by 0 bases, and 11 bases separated the two germline ends. The CDR3 reads CASSYTEMNTEAFF. The CDR3 bases are TGTGCCAGCAGCTACACCGAGATGAACACTGAAGCTTTCTTT.

The genes are TRBV28 and TRBJ1-5; D unclear. The CDR3 sequence is 13 residues long. Trimming removed 7 bases at V and 5 bases at J, with 12 bases between. Germline lookup yields CDR1 MDHEN and CDR2 SYDVKM. In DNA, the CDR3 is TGTGCCAGCACCTTCGGGGTTCATCAGCCCCAGCATTTT. Amino acids: CASTFGVHQPQHF. The complete variable domain, with remaining parts taken from reference TRBV28 and TRBJ1-5, reads DVKVTQSSRYLVKRTGEKVFLECVQDMDHENMFWYRQDPGLGLRLIYFSYDVKMKEKGDIPEGYSVSREKKERFSLILESASTNQTSMYLCASTFGVHQPQHFGDGTRLSIL.

This chain uses TRBV7-2 with TRBJ1-4; perhaps TRBD1 as D (6 bases). The V end was cut by 1 base, the J end by 5 bases, with 11 bases between. This CDR3 spans 15 amino acids. CDR1 is SGHTA and CDR2 is FQGNSA in the germline V gene. The CDR3 sequence: CASSLVGGSNEKLFF. CDR3 nucleotide sequence: TGTGCCAGCAGCTTAGTCGGGGGCTCGAATGAAAAACTGTTTTTT. Using reference TRBV7-2 and TRBJ1-4 for the parts outside the CDR3, the full variable domain is GAGVSQSPSNKVTEKGKDVELRCDPISGHTALYWYRQSLGQGLEFLIYFQGNSAPDKSGLPSDRFSAERTGGSVSTLTIQRTQQEDSAVYLCASSLVGGSNEKLFFGSGTQLSVL.

V and J are TRBV28 and TRBJ2-7, with D perhaps TRBD1 (6 bases). CDR1 and CDR2 (germline): MDHEN, SYDVKM. The CDR3 spans 14 residues. V was pared by 1 base and J by 2 bases, with 9 bases between. The CDR3 DNA reads as TGTGCCAGCAGTTTATTTAGGACAGCCTACGAGCAGTACTTC. Its protein is CASSLFRTAYEQYF.

V is TRBV30 and J is TRBJ1-6; D is possibly TRBD1 (6 bases). V was trimmed by 5 bases and J by 9 bases, leaving 20 bases between them. The CDR3 sequence is 15 residues long. CDR1 is GTSNPN and CDR2 is SVGIG in the germline V gene (reference sequence). The DNA of the CDR3 is TGTGCCTGGGGTCCGACAGGTCCATGGGGTTCACCCCTCCACTTT. It translates to CAWGPTGPWGSPLHF.

This clone was picked up a small number of times. The chain has TRBV30 and TRBJ1-3; unclear D gene. Per the germline V gene, CDR1 is GTSNPN and CDR2 is SVGIG (reference sequence). With 0 bases removed from V and 0 bases from J, the gap between germline ends came to 15 bases. The CDR3 runs 17 residues. CDR3 in amino acids: CAWSVLGYLSSGNTIYF. CDR3 in DNA: TGTGCCTGGAGTGTACTGGGGTACCTCAGCTCTGGAAACACCATATATTTT.